This T cell receptor (beta chain) was found in a study of T-cell memory formation after mild COVID-19. Whole-study context: TCR clusters largely stayed donor specific. General observations from the study: Researchers report contracting CD4+ clones mostly in CM and EM, with CD8+ clones in EMRA.

With constant-segment primers, 5'RACE yielded cDNA libraries of TCR alpha and TCR beta that carried sample barcodes and UMIs. From the 5' RACE reads, TCRdb called clonotypes with MiXCR, one entry per CDR3 protein. The sample yields around 200,000 distinct CDR3 sequences, less than 20% seen once. A few counts support this clonotype. Its antigen remains unknown. The germline V gene encodes CDR1 KGHSH and CDR2 LQKENI. V was pared by 3 bases and J by 5 bases, with 15 bases between. The CDR3 contains 15 residues. This clonotype was sampled from a man in his late teens or twenties who had mild COVID-19 (a few samples of this study predate the infection). Cell type and time point are not known. Sequenced input: PBMCs or a T cell subset sorted from them (not recorded which). The chain combines TRBV18 with TRBJ2-3; D is perhaps TRBD1 (6 bases). The CDR3, as DNA: TGTGCCAGCTCACCTCGACAGGTTAGAGGAGATACGCAGTATTTT. This translates into CASSPRQVRGDTQYF.